The rows below give T cell receptor beta chains drawn from one sample of a study of blood T cell repertoires in COVID-19. The data were produced by immunoSEQ multiplex PCR, yet TCRdb's version contains in-frame clones alone and is incomplete. The sample holds 360,000 or so clones, more than 70% seen once. Material: PBMCs or T cells enriched from blood (not recorded which). Source of these receptors: a woman aged 25 to 39 who had been exposed to COVID-19. Each CDR3 is given with its conserved first and last residue. A D gene is named only where the DNA matches it firmly. Size tells how often a clone was seen (once, few, many) or the class of an expanded clone, and some rows leave it out.

>TRBV30|.|TRBJ2-2|.
CAWGGAANTGELFF
TGTGCCTGGGGAGGGGCAGCGAACACCGGGGAGCTGTTTTTT
>TRBV4-2|TRBD2|TRBJ2-7|.
CASSQASGLAGYEQYF
TGTGCCAGCAGCCAAGCTTCGGGACTAGCGGGCTACGAGCAGTACTTC
>TRBV19|.|TRBJ1-1|.
CASRKGVGGAFF
TGTGCCAGTAGGAAGGGCGTGGGGGGAGCTTTCTTT
>TRBV18|.|TRBJ1-4|.
CASSPAAVRPGWEKLFF
TGTGCCAGCTCACCAGCAGCAGTTCGTCCAGGTTGGGAAAAACTGTTTTTT
>TRBV19|.|TRBJ2-7|.
CASSLSRGRSYEQYF
TGTGCCAGTAGCCTATCAAGGGGCAGGTCCTACGAGCAGTACTTC
>TRBV10-3|.|TRBJ1-2|few
CAISDDSYGYTF
TGTGCCATCAGTGACGACAGTTATGGCTACACCTTC
>TRBV19|.|TRBJ1-5|.
CASSRDRSSNQPQHF
TGTGCCAGTAGTAGAGACAGGTCTAGCAATCAGCCCCAGCATTTT
>TRBV2|.|TRBJ1-4|.
CASSEVGTRNNEKLFF
TGTGCCAGCAGTGAAGTGGGGACACGGAATAATGAAAAACTGTTTTTT
>TRBV7-6|.|TRBJ2-2|many
CASSLSTDSTGELFF
TGTGCCAGCAGCCTATCGACAGACTCCACCGGGGAGCTGTTTTTT
>TRBV5-4|.|TRBJ2-5|.
CASSLSSRDTRETQYF
TGTGCCAGCAGCCTTTCGTCCCGGGACACCCGGGAGACCCAGTACTTC
>TRBV5-6|.|TRBJ1-5|.
CASSHRAGAHQPQHF
TGTGCCAGCAGCCACCGGGCGGGGGCGCATCAGCCCCAGCATTTT
>TRBV27|.|TRBJ1-6|.
CASSFSSYSYNSPLHF
TGTGCCAGCAGTTTTAGCTCTTACTCCTATAATTCACCCCTCCACTTT
>TRBV27|.|TRBJ1-4|.
CASSLRRNEKLFF
TGTGCCAGCAGTTTGCGCAGGAATGAAAAACTGTTTTTT
>TRBV19|.|TRBJ1-5|.
CASSQSPPGYDQPQHF
TGTGCCAGTAGCCAAAGCCCGCCAGGTTACGATCAGCCCCAGCATTTT
>TRBV6-1|TRBD2|TRBJ2-2|few
CASSGGVAGETGELFF
TGTGCCAGCAGTGGAGGGGTAGCGGGAGAGACCGGGGAGCTGTTTTTT
>TRBV11-2|TRBD1|TRBJ2-7|.
CASSFVPLKTGNEQYF
TGTGCCAGCAGCTTCGTTCCCCTCAAGACAGGGAATGAGCAGTACTTC
>TRBV7-3|TRBD2|TRBJ2-3|.
CASSSRGGRALADTQYF
TGTGCCAGCAGCTCCCGGGGCGGGAGGGCCTTGGCCGATACGCAGTATTTT